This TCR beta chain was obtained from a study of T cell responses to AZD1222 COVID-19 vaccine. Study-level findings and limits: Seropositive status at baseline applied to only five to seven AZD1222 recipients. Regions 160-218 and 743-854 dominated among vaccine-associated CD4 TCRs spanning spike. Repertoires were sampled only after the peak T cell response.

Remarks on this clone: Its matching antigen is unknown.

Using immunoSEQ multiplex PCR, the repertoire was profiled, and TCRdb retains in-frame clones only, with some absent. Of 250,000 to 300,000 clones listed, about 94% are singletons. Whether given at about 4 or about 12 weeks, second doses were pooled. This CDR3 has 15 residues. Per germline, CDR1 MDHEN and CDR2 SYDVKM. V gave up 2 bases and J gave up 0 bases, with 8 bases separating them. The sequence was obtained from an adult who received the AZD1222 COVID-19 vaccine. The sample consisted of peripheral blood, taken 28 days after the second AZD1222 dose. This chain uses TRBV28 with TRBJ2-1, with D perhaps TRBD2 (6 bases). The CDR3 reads CASSLEGLSYNEQFF. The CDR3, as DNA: TGTGCCAGCAGTTTAGAGGGACTCTCCTACAATGAGCAGTTCTTC. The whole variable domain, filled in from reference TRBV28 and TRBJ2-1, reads DVKVTQSSRYLVKRTGEKVFLECVQDMDHENMFWYRQDPGLGLRLIYFSYDVKMKEKGDIPEGYSVSREKKERFSLILESASTNQTSMYLCASSLEGLSYNEQFFGPGTRLTVL.